These 24 T cell receptor beta chains were sequenced from one sample in a study of blood T cells in healthy people across ages (dated by TCRdb to the mid-2010s). Receptor libraries were prepared by 5' RACE. The sequencing machine was an Illumina HiSeq 2500. A second about 7 to 11 cycle PCR used a sample-barcoded 5' primer and a J-beta primer mix. TCRdb passed the public sequencing reads through fastp at Q25 and MiXCR, retaining productive beta sequences. Entries that share a CDR3 protein sequence are merged under the most common genes and DNA. Present in this sample are 600,000 to 900,000 distinct CDR3 sequences, 20% to 30% of which were seen just once. The biggest ten clones account for about 3% of the sample. These sequences were also reported in another study, on T cells of mothers and their children.

The sample comprised blood. Source of these receptors: a boy younger than 18 in good health.

The V and J genes are TRBV29-1 and TRBJ2-7, with 8 bases matching TRBD1. The CDR3 is 11 residues long. Trimming took 6 bases from V and 5 from J; bases not matched to a gene: 3. From germline, CDR1 is SQVTM and CDR2 ANQGSEA. CDR3 in amino acids: CSVGTGHEQYF. The CDR3 DNA reads as TGCAGCGTGGGGACAGGACACGAGCAGTACTTC.

This clonotype was recorded a few times. This CDR3 reads CAISESGGRNSPLHF. As DNA, the CDR3 is TGTGCCATCAGTGAGTCGGGGGGACGCAATTCACCCCTCCACTTT. This chain joins TRBV10-3 and TRBJ1-6, with D perhaps matching TRBD1 (5 bases). The CDR3 spans 15 residues. Germline-derived CDR1 and CDR2 are ENHRY and SYGVKD. Trimming stripped 0 bases from V and 7 bases from J, with 10 bases between.

The chain joins TRBV27 to TRBJ1-1; D uncertain. The CDR3 runs 14 residues. From germline, CDR1 is MNHEY and CDR2 SMNVEV (reference sequence). V shed 4 bases and J shed 3 bases, with 12 bases lying between them. The CDR3 loop reads CASSSGGLDTEAFF. CDR3 DNA sequence: TGTGCCAGCAGTTCGGGTGGCTTGGACACTGAAGCTTTCTTT.

This clonotype was observed a single time. The genes are TRBV7-2 and TRBJ2-1; 8 nucleotides agree with TRBD2. The better agreement between TRBJ2-7 and the DNA end casts doubt on the J call. The CDR3 loop spans 15 amino acids. In germline, CDR1 is SGHTA, CDR2 FQGNSA. CDR3: CASSLVRGGGYEQYF. As DNA, the CDR3 is TGTGCCAGCAGCTTAGTAAGGGGCGGGGGGTACGAGCAGTACTTC.

CDR3 in amino acids: CASSSDRWAEAFF. In nucleotides, the CDR3 is TGTGCCAGCAGTTCGGACAGGTGGGCTGAAGCTTTCTTT. The chain has TRBV6-2 or TRBV6-3 and TRBJ1-1; 7 nucleotides match TRBD1. Germline trimming cut 4 bases from V and 6 bases from J; bases unmatched to any gene: 5. Germline CDR1 MNHEY, CDR2 SVGEGT. The CDR3 consists of 13 residues.

This clonotype was seen just once. V and J are TRBV2 and TRBJ2-3, with 8 bases that match TRBD2. CDR3 length: 16 amino acids. From germline, CDR1 is SNHLY and CDR2 FYNNEI. V was clipped by 4 bases and J by 1 base; unmatched bases: 7. CDR3 protein: CASSGSGAVGTDTQYF. As DNA, the CDR3 is TGTGCCAGCAGTGGTAGCGGGGCAGTGGGCACAGATACGCAGTATTTT.

This rearrangement joins TRBV12-3 or TRBV12-4 to TRBJ2-5; 7 nucleotides align to TRBD2. TRBJ2-1 matches the DNA end more closely, so the J call is doubtful. CDR3 length equals 14 residues. This CDR3 is CASSFTSGENEQFF. In DNA form, the CDR3 reads TGTGCCAGCAGTTTTACCAGCGGGGAGAATGAGCAGTTCTTC.

This clonotype was observed a few times. The missing conserved phenylalanine or tryptophan at the end of this CDR3 makes a read error likely. This chain connects TRBV6-5 to TRBJ2-5, with 10 positions matching TRBD2. The end of the DNA fits TRBJ2-1 better, so the J call may be wrong. This CDR3 region has 15 residues. CDR1 is MNHEY and CDR2 is SVGAGI in the germline V gene. The CDR3 here is CASSPDISGGSEQFL. The DNA for the CDR3 is TGTGCCAGCAGCCCCGACATTAGCGGGGGGTCTGAGCAGTTCCTC.

The CDR3 DNA reads as TGTGCCACCAGTGGAAACGGCTATGGCTACACCTTC. Translating it yields CATSGNGYGYTF. The genes are TRBV24-1 and TRBJ1-2; no clear D gene. Germline CDR1 and CDR2: KGHDR and SFDVKD. With 5 bases removed from V and 4 bases from J, the gap between germline ends came to 7 bases. The CDR3 totals 12 residues.

Comment on this clonotype: A junction boundary mismatches the germline segment, possibly from a read error. The V and J genes are TRBV27 and TRBJ2-3; 11 nucleotides agree with TRBD1. CDR3 length equals 16 residues. In germline, CDR1 is MNHEY, CDR2 SMNVEV (reference sequence). The CDR3 nucleotides are TGTGACAGCAGTTACGCCGGACAGGGGGCCGCAGATACGCAGTATTTT. Its protein product is CDSSYAGQGAADTQYF.

This chain links TRBV6-1 with TRBJ1-4; D gene ambiguous. Germline lookup yields CDR1 MNHNS and CDR2 SASEGT. The length of the CDR3 is 16 residues. V was cut by 4 bases and J by 0 bases, with 12 bases left in between. The CDR3, as DNA: TGTGCCAGCAGTGCTACCCCATTGGCAACTAATGAAAAACTGTTTTTT. It is translated as CASSATPLATNEKLFF.

This clonotype occurred a few times. The chain combines TRBV7-6 with TRBJ2-5; 11 nucleotides match TRBD1. Germline assignment: CDR1 SGHVS and CDR2 FNYEAQ. CDR3 length: 16 residues. V lost 2 bases, J lost 2 bases, and 4 bases stayed unmatched. In DNA form, the CDR3 reads TGTGCCAGCAGCTTACTGGACAGGGGGCGACAAGAGACCCAGTACTTC. Translation gives CASSLLDRGRQETQYF.

The gene calls are TRBV4-1 and TRBJ2-1; a possible D gene is TRBD1 (5 bases). The germline V and J ends were trimmed by 4 bases and 4 bases, with 17 bases remaining between them. CDR3 length: 16 residues. Germline V CDR1 and CDR2: MGHRA, YSYEKL. The CDR3 DNA is TGCGCCAGCAGCCCCCAGGGAATCCCCATATACAATGAGCAGTTCTTC. This gives the protein CASSPQGIPIYNEQFF.

This clonotype has only a few counts. The CDR3 DNA sequence: TGTGCCACCTCCGAAGGGATCTATGGCTACACCTTC. This gives the protein CATSEGIYGYTF. The rearrangement uses TRBV19 and TRBJ1-2; unclear D gene. In germline, CDR1 is LNHDA, CDR2 SQIVND (reference sequence). This CDR3 has 12 amino acids. The ends were cut back, 10 bases at V and 4 bases at J, with 13 bases in the middle.

The chain recombines TRBV25-1 with TRBJ2-7, with D perhaps TRBD1 (5 bases). With 6 bases removed from V and 5 bases from J, the gap between germline ends came to 11 bases. This CDR3 contains 12 residues. CDR1 and CDR2 (germline): MGHDK, SYGVNS. The CDR3, as DNA: TGTGCCAGCAGAGGGGATGGGGACGAGCAGTACTTC. Protein: CASRGDGDEQYF.

The genes are TRBV5-1 and TRBJ1-2, with a weak D call TRBD1 (6 bases). The CDR3 length is 14 residues. From germline, CDR1 is SGHRS and CDR2 YFSETQ. Between the trimmed V and J ends, which lost 7 bases and 7 bases, there was a span of 20 bases. The CDR3 region is CASSLHRDMGGYTF. Here the CDR3 DNA reads TGCGCCAGCTCCCTACACCGGGACATGGGTGGCTACACCTTC.

This clonotype was seen at least ten times. The chain is built from TRBV7-9 and TRBJ2-1; possibly TRBD2 for D (6 bases). The end of the DNA is better explained by TRBJ2-7, so the J call may be wrong. There are 13 residues in the CDR3. Germline loops: CDR1 SEHNR, CDR2 FQNEAQ (reference sequence). CDR3 in amino acids: CASSSGLAYEQYF. CDR3 DNA: TGTGCCAGCAGCTCGGGACTCGCCTACGAGCAGTACTTC.

The rearrangement links TRBV20-1 to TRBJ2-5; 8 positions match TRBD2. The CDR3 runs 14 residues. Germline CDR1 is DFQATT and CDR2 is SNEGSKA (reference sequence). V was pared by 1 base and J by 4 bases, with 5 bases of the junction left unmatched. Written as DNA, the CDR3 is TGCAGTGCTAGAGGCGGGGGGCCCAGAGAGACCCAGTACTTC. Its translation: CSARGGGPRETQYF.

The table lists this clonotype with a few counts. This rearrangement joins TRBV28 to TRBJ1-5; D possibly corresponds to TRBD1 (6 bases). This CDR3 has 14 residues. Per the germline V gene, CDR1 is MDHEN and CDR2 is SYDVKM. The V and J ends lost 7 bases and 7 bases respectively, with 17 bases between them. The CDR3 DNA sequence: TGTGCCAGCACCATAGGGGGTTCGGGCCAGCCCCAGCATTTT. Amino acids: CASTIGGSGQPQHF.

V gene TRBV18 combines with J gene TRBJ2-3, with D perhaps given as TRBD1 or TRBD2 (6 bases each). The CDR3 has 16 residues. Germline assignment: CDR1 KGHSH and CDR2 LQKENI. V was clipped by 8 bases and J by 2 bases, with 20 bases between them. The CDR3 reads CASPNPVGGATDTQYF. Written as DNA, the CDR3 is TGTGCCAGCCCGAACCCCGTGGGGGGCGCCACAGATACGCAGTATTTT. The full variable domain, in which reference TRBV18 and TRBJ2-3 provide the parts outside the CDR3, is NAGVMQNPRHLVRRRGQEARLRCSPMKGHSHVYWYRQLPEEGLKFMVYLQKENIIDESGMPKERFSAEFPKEGPSILRIQQVVRGDSAAYFCASPNPVGGATDTQYFGPGTRLTVL.

The CDR3 bases are TGTGCCAGCACCCACGGACAGGGGGTTTTCAAAGGGACCCAGTACTTC. Its translation: CASTHGQGVFKGTQYF. The chain recombines TRBV6-6 with TRBJ2-7, with TRBD1 identical over 10 bases. With the DNA end fitting TRBJ2-5 better, the J assignment may be wrong. Germline lookup yields CDR1 MNHNY and CDR2 SVGAGI (reference sequence). The CDR3 totals 16 residues.

The chain is built from TRBV7-9 and TRBJ1-4; D is possibly TRBD1 (5 bases). Germline lookup yields CDR1 SEHNR and CDR2 FQNEAQ (reference sequence). Trimming removed 1 base from V and 5 bases from J, with 14 bases in between. This CDR3 is built from 16 residues. In DNA form, the CDR3 reads TGTGCCAGCAGCTTAGGACAGCAAAGGCTCAATGAAAAACTGTTTTTT. As protein: CASSLGQQRLNEKLFF.

The table lists this clonotype with a few counts. The J gene is TRBJ2-7, the V gene TRBV12-3 or TRBV12-4; a weak D match, TRBD1 (6 bases). This CDR3 is built from 12 residues. V shed 6 bases and J shed 3 bases, with 9 bases lying between them. The CDR3 DNA reads as TGTGCCAGCAGCCGACAGGTCTACGAGCAGTACTTC. This translates into CASSRQVYEQYF.

There are a few counts of this clonotype. V is TRBV28 and J is TRBJ2-5; the D gene is possibly TRBD1 (6 bases). Germline CDR1 and CDR2: MDHEN and SYDVKM. The V and J ends lost 4 bases and 4 bases respectively, with 19 bases between them. This CDR3 region has 16 residues. DNA for the CDR3: TGTGCCAGCAGTTCTCCGACAGAGGGGGTAGGAGAGACCCAGTACTTC. Its protein product is CASSSPTEGVGETQYF. The entire variable domain, with the rest obtained from reference TRBV28 and TRBJ2-5, is as follows: DVKVTQSSRYLVKRTGEKVFLECVQDMDHENMFWYRQDPGLGLRLIYFSYDVKMKEKGDIPEGYSVSREKKERFSLILESASTNQTSMYLCASSSPTEGVGETQYFGPGTRLLVL.